The 20 T cell receptor beta chains below were found in one sample sequenced in a study of shared clonotypes between healthy human individuals. The naive CD8 fraction comprised CD45RO-negative cells positively selected for CCR7 and excluded terminally differentiated effector memory CD45RA+ cells. Sequencing used immunoSEQ multiplex PCR; TCRdb keeps in-frame clones, though not all of them. Among around 600,000 clones listed, approximately 95% were seen once. What was sequenced was naive CD8+ T cells sorted from blood. The receptors stem from a woman aged 25 to 45 in good health.

The V and J genes are TRBV6-1 and TRBJ2-3; no firm D call. V was trimmed by 5 bases and J by 0 bases, leaving 12 bases between them. The CDR3 consists of 15 residues. Germline V lookup: CDR1 MNHNS, CDR2 SASEGT. Written as DNA, the CDR3 is TGTGCCAGCAGTCTGCGGCCTACCAGCACAGATACGCAGTATTTT. Translating it yields CASSLRPTSTDTQYF.

The V call is TRBV7-8, the J call TRBJ1-4; no definite D call. This CDR3 region has 15 residues. V was clipped by 4 bases and J by 7 bases, with 16 bases between them. Germline CDR1 and CDR2: SGHVS and FQNEAQ. DNA for the CDR3: TGTGCCAGCAGCTCCCGAATCGGGAGTGCTGAAAAACTGTTTTTT. It encodes CASSSRIGSAEKLFF.

A remark on this clone: Distinct nucleotide sequences in the sample also encode this CDR3. The genes are TRBV28 and TRBJ1-1; D might be TRBD1 (5 bases). The CDR3 spans 12 residues. Trimming removed 3 bases at V and 8 bases at J, with 10 bases between. Per the germline V gene, CDR1 is MDHEN and CDR2 is SYDVKM. CDR3 region: CASSFRVTEAFF. The CDR3, as DNA: TGTGCCAGCAGTTTCAGGGTCACGGAAGCTTTCTTT.

This clone was seen a single time. The gene calls are TRBV5-6 and TRBJ1-1; D is possibly TRBD1 (6 bases). In germline, CDR1 is SGHDT, CDR2 YYEEEE. The CDR3 is 14 amino acids. With 1 base removed from V and 7 bases from J, the gap between germline ends came to 14 bases. CDR3 DNA sequence: TGTGCCAGCAGCTTGACCGGGGGCCGTCGTGAAGCTTTCTTT. Translating gives CASSLTGGRREAFF.

The chain combines TRBV4-2 with TRBJ2-1; 10 positions match TRBD2. The trim removed 0 bases at V and 3 bases at J, leaving 5 bases unmatched. Germline CDR1 reads LGHNA; CDR2 reads YNFKEQ. This CDR3 has 17 residues. The CDR3 spells CASSQDTLAGYYNEQFF. In DNA, the CDR3 is TGTGCCAGCAGCCAAGATACACTAGCGGGATACTACAATGAGCAGTTCTTC.

J is TRBJ2-1 and V is TRBV7-9; D not certain. This CDR3 is built from 16 residues. V was pared by 5 bases and J by 4 bases, with 18 bases between. CDR1 and CDR2 (germline): SEHNR, FQNEAQ (reference sequence). CDR3 residues: CASSLGEAAPYNEQFF. Here the CDR3 DNA reads TGTGCCAGCAGCCTAGGAGAGGCGGCGCCGTACAATGAGCAGTTCTTC.

This clone was picked up one time. The chain has TRBV19 and TRBJ1-2; TRBD1 matches 7 bases. This CDR3 region has 17 residues. With V trimmed by 4 bases and J by 6 bases, 17 bases remained unmatched. Germline V gene data show CDR1 as LNHDA and CDR2 as SQIVND (reference sequence). CDR3 nucleotides: TGTGCCAGTAGTACATGGACAGGCCCCGATAGTATCGATGGCTACACCTTC. Translation: CASSTWTGPDSIDGYTF.

The chain uses TRBV29-1 and TRBJ2-7, with D hard to call. This CDR3 comprises 13 residues. The germline V gene has CDR1 SQVTM and CDR2 ANQGSEA. The germline V and J ends were trimmed by 2 bases and 6 bases, with 14 bases remaining between them. The CDR3 here is CSVEWGGPSEQYF. Here the CDR3 DNA reads TGCAGCGTTGAATGGGGTGGCCCTAGCGAGCAGTACTTC.

The chain uses TRBV5-6 and TRBJ2-7, with 10 bases fitting TRBD2. From germline, CDR1 is SGHDT and CDR2 YYEEEE. With V trimmed by 4 bases and J by 4 bases, 2 bases remained unmatched. CDR3 size: 13 residues. The CDR3 DNA follows: TGTGCCAGCAGCGCAGCGGGAGGGTACGAGCAGTACTTC. As protein: CASSAAGGYEQYF.

This rearrangement joins TRBV28 to TRBJ1-1; tentatively, D is TRBD1 (5 bases). Trimming pared 3 bases from V and 5 bases from J, leaving 16 bases between. CDR1 MDHEN and CDR2 SYDVKM come from the germline V gene. The CDR3 sequence is 15 residues long. The CDR3 coding sequence is TGTGCCAGCAGTTTTTTCGGGGGAATCATAACTGAAGCTTTCTTT. It is translated as CASSFFGGIITEAFF.

The V gene is TRBV4-2, the J gene TRBJ1-5; possible D gene TRBD1, 6 bases. Germline V gives CDR1 LGHNA, CDR2 YNFKEQ. V was trimmed by 8 bases and J by 1 base, leaving 15 bases between them. The CDR3 spans 15 residues. This CDR3 is CASAQTGTSNQPQHF. DNA of the CDR3: TGTGCCAGCGCCCAAACCGGGACAAGCAATCAGCCCCAGCATTTT.

V is TRBV15 and J is TRBJ2-7; TRBD2 matches 9 bases. Germline CDR1 is LNHNV and CDR2 is YYDKDF (reference sequence). V lost 1 base, J lost 3 bases, and 7 bases stayed unmatched. This CDR3 spans 16 amino acids. The CDR3 bases are TGTGCCACCAGCAGAGTGAGGACTAGCGAACACTACGAGCAGTACTTC. Amino acid sequence: CATSRVRTSEHYEQYF.

The chain links TRBV11-2 to TRBJ1-2; possibly TRBD1 for D (6 bases). The CDR3 has 15 residues. Trimming removed 2 bases from V and 4 bases from J, with 14 bases in between. The germline gives CDR1 SGHAT, CDR2 FQNNGV. CDR3 DNA sequence: TGTGCCAGCAGCTTATGGGACAACCTACTCTATGGCTACACCTTC. Its translation is CASSLWDNLLYGYTF.

A remark on this clone: This specimen includes other DNA sequences encoding the same CDR3. The chain is built from TRBV28 and TRBJ2-7; D is unclear. Germline loops: CDR1 MDHEN, CDR2 SYDVKM. Trimming cost V 5 bases and J 1 base, with 6 bases left between them. The CDR3 is 12 residues long. The CDR3 DNA reads TGTGCCAGCAGTCCTAGATCCTACGAGCAGTACTTC. This gives the protein CASSPRSYEQYF. Looking up the rest from reference TRBV28 and TRBJ2-7 gives the full variable domain: DVKVTQSSRYLVKRTGEKVFLECVQDMDHENMFWYRQDPGLGLRLIYFSYDVKMKEKGDIPEGYSVSREKKERFSLILESASTNQTSMYLCASSPRSYEQYFGPGTRLTVT.

The count of this clone is one. The rearrangement uses TRBV2 and TRBJ2-1; 10 nucleotides agree with TRBD2. V was pared by 6 bases and J by 5 bases, with 22 bases of the junction left unmatched. Germline assignment: CDR1 SNHLY and CDR2 FYNNEI. The CDR3 loop spans 20 amino acids. The CDR3 region is CASRPPRGRKLAGGDNEQFF. CDR3 nucleotides: TGTGCCAGCAGGCCCCCCAGGGGGCGGAAATTAGCGGGAGGCGACAATGAGCAGTTCTTC.

The chain links TRBV5-6 to TRBJ2-1, with D perhaps matching TRBD1 (5 bases). Germline CDR1 and CDR2: SGHDT and YYEEEE. This CDR3 spans 16 amino acids. The V end lost 1 base, the J end lost 3 bases, and 14 bases lay between the germline ends. Written as DNA, the CDR3 is TGTGCCAGCAGCTTGACGTCGGCAGGGATCTACAATGAGCAGTTCTTC. Translated, it gives CASSLTSAGIYNEQFF.

This sequence joins TRBV6-5 and TRBJ2-7; 7 positions match TRBD1. The V gene end was trimmed by 2 bases and the J gene end by 6 bases; junction bases not matched to a gene: 7. This CDR3 contains 14 residues. The germline CDR1 and CDR2 sequences are MNHEY and SVGAGI. The CDR3 spells CASSYGQGVGEQYF. CDR3 bases: TGTGCCAGCAGTTACGGGCAGGGGGTAGGCGAGCAGTACTTC.

V is TRBV15 and J is TRBJ2-7, with 9 bases aligning to TRBD1. Germline CDR1 is LNHNV and CDR2 is YYDKDF (reference sequence). Trimming removed 5 bases from V and 0 bases from J; junction bases left unmatched: 5. This CDR3 region has 15 residues. CDR3: CATSPGTGSSYEQYF. CDR3 coding DNA: TGTGCCACCAGCCCTGGGACAGGGAGCTCCTACGAGCAGTACTTC.

The chain links TRBV28 to TRBJ1-4; TRBD1 is a possible D gene (6 bases). The germline gives CDR1 MDHEN, CDR2 SYDVKM. V lost 6 bases, J lost 6 bases, and 23 bases lay in between. This CDR3 comprises 17 residues. CDR3: CASSYKTQGSGHEKLFF. The CDR3 coding sequence is TGTGCCAGCAGCTATAAAACACAGGGAAGTGGTCATGAAAAACTGTTTTTT.

The J gene is TRBJ2-6, the V gene TRBV7-9; D ambiguous. V lost 5 bases and J lost 4, with 6 bases in between. From germline, CDR1 is SEHNR and CDR2 FQNEAQ (reference sequence). The CDR3 is 13 amino acids. CDR3 sequence reads: CASSPPGANVLTF. The CDR3 coding sequence is TGTGCCAGCAGCCCCCCCGGGGCCAACGTCCTGACTTTC.